This passage covers 27 T cell receptor beta chains from one sample sequenced in a study of T-cell memory formation after mild COVID-19. TCRdb re-called the 5' RACE reads with MiXCR, one entry per CDR3 protein. The sample yields 45,000 to 55,000 distinct CDR3 sequences, approximately 8% seen once. Sequencing used PBMCs or a T cell subset sorted from them (not recorded which). The receptors were sampled from a man aged 18 to 30 who had mild COVID-19 (a few samples of this study predate the infection). Cell type and time point are not known.

This clonotype was seen more than once but under ten times. The CDR3: CSARDMGIVANEKLFF. The CDR3 coding sequence is TGCAGTGCTAGAGATATGGGGATCGTGGCTAATGAAAAACTGTTTTTT. V is TRBV20-1 and J is TRBJ1-4; D is ambiguous. CDR3 length equals 16 residues. The ends were cut back, 0 bases at V and 3 bases at J, with 14 bases in the middle. Germline V lookup: CDR1 DFQATT, CDR2 SNEGSKA (reference sequence).

This clonotype came up many times. The gene calls are TRBV5-6 and TRBJ2-5; D may be TRBD1 (5 bases). The CDR3 extends over 15 amino acids. Trimming removed 0 bases from V and 7 bases from J, with 16 bases in between. The V gene's germline CDR1 is SGHDT and CDR2 YYEEEE. The CDR3, as DNA: TGTGCCAGCAGCTTGGAGGCCCTTAGGGGCGGGACCCAGTACTTC. Its protein product is CASSLEALRGGTQYF. Filled out from reference TRBV5-6 and TRBJ2-5, the complete variable domain reads DAGVTQSPTHLIKTRGQQVTLRCSPKSGHDTVSWYQQALGQGPQFIFQYYEEEERQRGNFPDRFSGHQFPNYSSELNVNALLLGDSALYLCASSLEALRGGTQYFGPGTRLLVL.

The chain recombines TRBV6-2 or TRBV6-3 with TRBJ1-5; a possible D gene is TRBD1 (5 bases). With 5 bases removed from V and 5 bases from J, the gap between germline ends came to 10 bases. CDR1 is MNHEY, CDR2 SVGEGT, per germline. This CDR3 has 13 amino acids. The CDR3 sequence: CASSALGDQPQHF. CDR3 sequence (DNA): TGTGCCAGCAGTGCCTTGGGGGATCAGCCCCAGCATTTT.

The chain has TRBV12-3 or TRBV12-4 and TRBJ1-5; unclear D gene. This CDR3 is 13 amino acids long. V dropped 9 bases and J dropped 5 bases, with 14 bases sitting between them. Here the CDR3 reads CASTDTPYQPQHF. The DNA for the CDR3 is TGTGCCAGTACCGATACCCCATATCAGCCCCAGCATTTT.

This clonotype was found a few times. The chain uses TRBV15 and TRBJ1-5; 8 nucleotides line up with TRBD1. Germline loops: CDR1 LNHNV, CDR2 YYDKDF (reference sequence). The CDR3 has 16 amino acids. Trimming removed 5 bases from V and 7 bases from J; junction bases left unmatched: 13. In DNA form, the CDR3 reads TGTGCCACCAGCCCAACCCGGACAGGGTCAAGGCAGCCCCAGCATTTT. Residues: CATSPTRTGSRQPQHF. The full variable domain, rest sourced from reference TRBV15 and TRBJ1-5, is DAMVIQNPRYQVTQFGKPVTLSCSQTLNHNVMYWYQQKSSQAPKLLFHYYDKDFNNEADTPDNFQSRRPNTSFCFLDIRSPGLGDTAMYLCATSPTRTGSRQPQHFGDGTRLSIL.

This clonotype was detected only a few times. The V gene is TRBV12-3 or TRBV12-4, the J gene TRBJ1-3, with D perhaps TRBD1 (5 bases). The CDR3 loop spans 13 amino acids. The germline V and J ends were trimmed by 7 bases and 7 bases, with 14 bases remaining between them. CDR3 sequence (DNA): TGTGCCAGCACCCAGGGATGGTTGAACACCATATATTTT. Residues: CASTQGWLNTIYF.

The sample holds many counts of this clonotype. The V call is TRBV10-3, the J call TRBJ2-7; TRBD2 agrees at 11 bases. Germline lookup yields CDR1 ENHRY and CDR2 SYGVKD. Trimming at V came to 7 bases and at J to 4 bases, leaving 6 bases not matched to a gene. This CDR3 has 14 amino acids. CDR3 coding DNA: TGTGCCATCACTAACCGGACTAGCGGGTACGAGCAGTACTTC. Protein: CAITNRTSGYEQYF.

This clonotype has just a few counts. This chain connects TRBV6-6 to TRBJ2-4; 7 bases map to TRBD1. The ends lost 11 bases at V and 9 bases at J; junction bases unmatched: 10. The CDR3 is 12 amino acids. Germline V CDR1 and CDR2: MNHNY, SVGAGI (reference sequence). The CDR3 region has the DNA TGTGCCGTTGCACCGACAGGGTTCATTCAGTACTTC. Its protein is CAVAPTGFIQYF.

Ten or more counts support this clonotype. The rearrangement joins TRBV5-1 to TRBJ2-2; D uncertain. Per the germline V gene, CDR1 is SGHRS and CDR2 is YFSETQ. The CDR3 sequence is 14 residues long. Trimming took 4 bases from V and 7 from J, leaving 14 bases between them. CDR3 sequence: CASSLDGRIGELFF. The CDR3 coding sequence is TGCGCCAGCAGCCTCGACGGCAGGATCGGGGAGCTGTTTTTT.

This clonotype was detected a few times. The genes are TRBV12-3 or TRBV12-4 and TRBJ2-7, with D uncertain. The CDR3 runs to 14 residues. V was cut by 3 bases and J by 7 bases, with 16 bases left in between. CDR3 loop: CASSLVTLVGEQYF. The CDR3 DNA reads TGTGCCAGCAGTTTGGTGACCCTAGTTGGGGAGCAGTACTTC.

This clonotype has a count of ten or more. J is TRBJ2-3 and V is TRBV4-3, with D unresolved. Germline CDR1 LGHNA, CDR2 YSLEER. V lost 3 bases and J 0 bases, leaving 10 bases between the germline ends. CDR3 size: 15 residues. The CDR3: CASSQELGSTDTQYF. The DNA for the CDR3 is TGCGCCAGCAGCCAGGAACTGGGCAGCACAGATACGCAGTATTTT.

This clonotype was detected ten times or more. The rearrangement joins TRBV6-5 to TRBJ2-3; D possibly uses TRBD1 or TRBD2 (5 bases each). CDR3 size: 12 residues. From germline, CDR1 is MNHEY and CDR2 SVGAGI. Trimming took off 8 bases at V and 5 bases at J, with 11 bases between the two ends. The CDR3 region has the DNA TGTGCCAGCGGGGACCGACGAGATACGCAGTATTTT. Translation gives CASGDRRDTQYF.

This clonotype has only one observation. The gene calls are TRBV6-5 and TRBJ2-5; D is unresolved. With 6 bases removed from V and 0 bases from J, the gap between germline ends came to 11 bases. This CDR3 contains 14 residues. Per germline, CDR1 MNHEY and CDR2 SVGAGI. CDR3 in DNA: TGTGCCAGCAGCCCCAACCGCCACCAAGAGACCCAGTACTTC. It specifies CASSPNRHQETQYF.

In its sample, this clonotype was seen a few times. The chain uses TRBV9 and TRBJ1-5; TRBD1 is a possible D gene (5 bases). CDR1 and CDR2 from the germline V gene are SGDLS and YYNGEE. V lost 2 bases, J lost 7 bases, and 16 bases lay in between. This CDR3 spans 15 amino acids. Here the CDR3 reads CASSVEGYSGQPQHF. The CDR3 DNA is TGTGCCAGCAGCGTGGAGGGGTATTCGGGACAGCCCCAGCATTTT.

This clonotype was picked up many times. The genes are TRBV12-3 or TRBV12-4 and TRBJ1-2; D gene uncertain. This CDR3 comprises 12 residues. V lost 1 base to trimming and J lost 8 bases, with 8 bases between them. CDR3: CASSLGWEGYTF. The CDR3 DNA reads TGTGCCAGCAGTTTAGGGTGGGAAGGCTACACCTTC.

This clonotype has only a few counts. This chain connects TRBV20-1 to TRBJ1-5; D remains unclear. V was pared by 1 base and J by 4 bases, with 8 bases between. The CDR3 extends over 13 amino acids. Per the germline V gene, CDR1 is DFQATT and CDR2 is SNEGSKA (reference sequence). As DNA, the CDR3 is TGCAGTGCTAGAGCCTCCCCTAATCAGCCCCAGCATTTT. Translating it yields CSARASPNQPQHF.

This clonotype was detected many times. The gene calls are TRBV11-2 and TRBJ2-1; the D is unclear. CDR1 SGHAT and CDR2 FQNNGV come from the germline V gene. This CDR3 comprises 13 residues. V dropped 8 bases and J dropped 2 bases, with 10 bases sitting between them. The CDR3 here is CASHFKPYNEQFF. The CDR3 DNA reads TGTGCCAGCCATTTCAAGCCCTACAATGAGCAGTTCTTC.

This clonotype was seen a handful of times. The chain uses TRBV4-2 and TRBJ1-4; D may be TRBD1 (6 bases). Germline assignment: CDR1 LGHNA and CDR2 YNFKEQ. This CDR3 has 17 amino acids. V lost 0 bases to trimming and J lost 2 bases, with 13 bases between them. CDR3 protein: CASSQDRGHRTNEKLFF. DNA for the CDR3: TGTGCCAGCAGCCAAGATAGGGGACACCGCACTAATGAAAAACTGTTTTTT.

This clonotype was recorded at least ten times. The gene calls are TRBV12-3 or TRBV12-4 and TRBJ2-1; no firm D call. CDR3 length: 14 residues. V lost 3 bases, J lost 5 bases, and 11 bases lay in between. The CDR3 loop reads CASSFFGSNNEQFF. The CDR3 nucleotides are TGTGCCAGCAGTTTCTTCGGCAGTAACAATGAGCAGTTCTTC.

The chain joins TRBV20-1 to TRBJ1-1; D is uncertain. The CDR3 has 11 amino acids. Trimming took off 5 bases at V and 1 base at J, with 5 bases between the two ends. Per germline, CDR1 DFQATT and CDR2 SNEGSKA (reference sequence). The CDR3 sequence: CSARGNTEAFF. CDR3 DNA sequence: TGCAGTGCTCGTGGGAACACTGAAGCTTTCTTT.

This clonotype came up a few times. The CDR3 DNA follows: TGTGCCAGCAGTGCCCTGGGCAGGGGGAGCACCGGGGAGCTGTTTTTT. Translation: CASSALGRGSTGELFF. The V gene is TRBV6-1, the J gene TRBJ2-2; 7 positions match TRBD1. J lost 4 bases, V lost 4 bases, and 9 bases had no gene match. The CDR3 loop spans 16 amino acids. The germline V gene encodes CDR1 MNHNS and CDR2 SASEGT.

The V gene is TRBV18, the J gene TRBJ2-3; D is unclear. V was cut by 3 bases and J by 0 bases, with 7 bases left in between. The CDR3 contains 14 residues. CDR1 is KGHSH and CDR2 is LQKENI in the germline V gene. CDR3 region: CASSPAASTDTQYF. The CDR3 DNA sequence: TGTGCCAGCTCACCTGCAGCTAGCACAGATACGCAGTATTTT.

This clonotype has only a few counts. CDR3 sequence: CASSMKGTRPYNEQFF. Written as DNA, the CDR3 is TGTGCCAGTAGTATGAAGGGGACTAGACCTTACAATGAGCAGTTCTTC. The chain is built from TRBV19 and TRBJ2-1; 8 bases agree with TRBD2. CDR3 size: 16 residues. CDR1 is LNHDA and CDR2 is SQIVND in the germline V gene (reference sequence). V lost 3 bases and J lost 4; bases outside the gene matches: 8.

The chain couples TRBV27 to TRBJ1-1; 8 bases line up with TRBD1. V shed 5 bases and J 6 bases; nucleotides not matched to a gene: 2. Per germline, CDR1 MNHEY and CDR2 SMNVEV (reference sequence). This CDR3 spans 12 amino acids. CDR3 region: CASSNRGSEAFF. The DNA of the CDR3 is TGTGCCAGCAGTAACAGGGGGTCTGAAGCTTTCTTT.

This clonotype appeared many times. The rearrangement joins TRBV5-1 to TRBJ2-3, with 12 nucleotides matching TRBD1. This CDR3 contains 15 residues. Germline CDR1 SGHRS, CDR2 YFSETQ. V shed 4 bases and J 5 bases; nucleotides not matched to a gene: 5. The CDR3 nucleotides are TGCGCCAGCAGCGGGGGACAGGGGGCCGGAGATACGCAGTATTTT. Its protein product is CASSGGQGAGDTQYF.

The table lists this clonotype with many counts. The chain joins TRBV5-4 to TRBJ1-2, with 8 positions matching TRBD1. This CDR3 contains 15 residues. V gave up 6 bases and J gave up 3 bases; unmatched junction bases: 10. Germline V lookup: CDR1 SGHNT, CDR2 YYREEE (reference sequence). The CDR3: CASTVGDRFDYGYTF. The CDR3 coding sequence is TGTGCCAGCACTGTCGGGGACAGGTTCGACTATGGCTACACCTTC. The variable domain in full, with the rest retrieved from reference TRBV5-4 and TRBJ1-2, is ETGVTQSPTHLIKTRGQQVTLRCSSQSGHNTVSWYQQALGQGPQFIFQYYREEENGRGNFPPRFSGLQFPNYSSELNVNALELDDSALYLCASTVGDRFDYGYTFGSGTRLTVV.

The chain links TRBV5-1 to TRBJ2-1; D uncertain. Trimming cost V 1 base and J 1 base, with 3 bases left between them. The germline V gene encodes CDR1 SGHRS and CDR2 YFSETQ. The CDR3 is made up of 13 amino acids. CDR3 DNA sequence: TGCGCCAGCAGCTTGCCGTCCTACAATGAGCAGTTCTTC. Translated, it gives CASSLPSYNEQFF.